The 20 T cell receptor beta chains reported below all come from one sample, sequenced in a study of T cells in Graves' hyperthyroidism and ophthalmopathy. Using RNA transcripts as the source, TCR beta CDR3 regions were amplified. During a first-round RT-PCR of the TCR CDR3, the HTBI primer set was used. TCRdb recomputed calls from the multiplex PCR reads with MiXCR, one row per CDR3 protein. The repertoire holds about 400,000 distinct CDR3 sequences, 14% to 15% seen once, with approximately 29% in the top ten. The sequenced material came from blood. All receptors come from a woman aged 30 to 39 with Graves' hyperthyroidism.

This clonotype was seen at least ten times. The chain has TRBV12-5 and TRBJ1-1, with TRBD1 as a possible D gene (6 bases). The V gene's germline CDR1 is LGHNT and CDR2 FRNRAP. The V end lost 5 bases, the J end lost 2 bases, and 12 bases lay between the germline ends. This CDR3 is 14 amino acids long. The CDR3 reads CASGTWGANTEAFF. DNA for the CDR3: TGTGCTAGTGGTACCTGGGGGGCTAACACTGAAGCTTTCTTT.

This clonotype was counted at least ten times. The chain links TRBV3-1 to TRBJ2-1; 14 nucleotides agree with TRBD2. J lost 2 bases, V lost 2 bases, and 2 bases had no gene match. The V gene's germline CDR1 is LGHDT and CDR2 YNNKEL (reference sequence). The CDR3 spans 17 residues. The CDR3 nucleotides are TGTGCCAGCAGCCAAAGGGGACTAGCGGGAGCCTACAATGAGCAGTTCTTC. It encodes CASSQRGLAGAYNEQFF.

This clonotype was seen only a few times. CDR3 sequence: CASSQDSGRAGDTQYF. CDR3 sequence (DNA): TGTGCCAGCAGTCAAGATAGCGGGAGGGCCGGAGATACGCAGTATTTT. This sequence joins TRBV2 and TRBJ2-3, with 11 bases identical to TRBD2. Trimming removed 5 bases from V and 5 bases from J; junction bases left unmatched: 9. The CDR3 covers 16 residues. The germline V gene has CDR1 SNHLY and CDR2 FYNNEI. Based on the CDR3 plus reference TRBV2 and TRBJ2-3, the full variable domain is EPEVTQTPSHQVTQMGQEVILRCVPISNHLYFYWYRQILGQKVEFLVSFYNNEISEKSEIFDDQFSVERPDGSNFTLKIRSTKLEDSAMYFCASSQDSGRAGDTQYFGPGTRLTVL.

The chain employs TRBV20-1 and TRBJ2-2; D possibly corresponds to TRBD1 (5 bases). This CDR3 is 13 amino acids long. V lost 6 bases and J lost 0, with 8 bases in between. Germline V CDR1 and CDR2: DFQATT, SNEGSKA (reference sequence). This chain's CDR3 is CSAETANTGELFF. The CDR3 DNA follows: TGCAGTGCCGAGACAGCGAACACCGGGGAGCTGTTTTTT.

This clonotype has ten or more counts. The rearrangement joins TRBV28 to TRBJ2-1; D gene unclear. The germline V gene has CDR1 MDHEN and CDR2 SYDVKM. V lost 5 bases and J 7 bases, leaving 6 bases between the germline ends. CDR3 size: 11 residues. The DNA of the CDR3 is TGTGCCAGCAGTCGGGCAAATGAGCAGTTCTTC. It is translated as CASSRANEQFF.

The chain's CDR3 is CASSLVPGHQNIQYF. The CDR3 region has the DNA TGCGCCAGCAGCTTGGTCCCGGGACACCAAAACATTCAGTACTTC. The J gene is TRBJ2-4, the V gene TRBV5-1; perhaps TRBD1 as D (6 bases). CDR1 is SGHRS and CDR2 is YFSETQ in the germline V gene. V gave up 0 bases and J gave up 5 bases, with 12 bases separating them. The CDR3 contains 15 residues.

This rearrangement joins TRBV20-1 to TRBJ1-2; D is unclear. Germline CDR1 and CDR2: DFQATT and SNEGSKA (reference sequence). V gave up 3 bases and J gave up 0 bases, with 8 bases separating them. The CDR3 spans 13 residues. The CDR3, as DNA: TGCAGTGCTAGCTCCGTTTCTAACTATGGCTACACCTTC. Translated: CSASSVSNYGYTF.

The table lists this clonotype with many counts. The CDR3 DNA follows: TGTGCCATCAGCTCCGACTCCTACGAGCAGTACTTC. Translation: CAISSDSYEQYF. The chain links TRBV10-3 to TRBJ2-7, with no clear D. Trimming took 6 bases from V and 0 from J, leaving 6 bases between them. This CDR3 has 12 residues. CDR1 is ENHRY and CDR2 is SYGVKD in the germline V gene.

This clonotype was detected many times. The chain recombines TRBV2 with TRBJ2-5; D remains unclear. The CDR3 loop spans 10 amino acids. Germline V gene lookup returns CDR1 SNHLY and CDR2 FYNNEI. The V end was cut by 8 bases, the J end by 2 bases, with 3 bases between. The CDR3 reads CASAQETQYF. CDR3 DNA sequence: TGTGCCAGCGCTCAAGAGACCCAGTACTTC.

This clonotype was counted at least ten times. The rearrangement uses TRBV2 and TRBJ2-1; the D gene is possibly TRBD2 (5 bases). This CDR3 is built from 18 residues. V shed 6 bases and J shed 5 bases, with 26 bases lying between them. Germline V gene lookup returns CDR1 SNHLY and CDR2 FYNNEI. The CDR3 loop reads CASREDPRALGKNNEQFF. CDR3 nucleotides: TGTGCCAGCAGGGAGGACCCCCGGGCGTTGGGAAAAAACAATGAGCAGTTCTTC.

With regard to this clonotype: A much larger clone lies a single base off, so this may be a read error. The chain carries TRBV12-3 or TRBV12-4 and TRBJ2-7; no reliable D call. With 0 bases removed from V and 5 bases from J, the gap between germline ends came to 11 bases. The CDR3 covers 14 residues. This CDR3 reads CASSLALRNHEQYF. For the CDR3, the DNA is TGTGCCAGCAGTTTAGCGCTCCGAAACCACGAGCAGTACTTC.

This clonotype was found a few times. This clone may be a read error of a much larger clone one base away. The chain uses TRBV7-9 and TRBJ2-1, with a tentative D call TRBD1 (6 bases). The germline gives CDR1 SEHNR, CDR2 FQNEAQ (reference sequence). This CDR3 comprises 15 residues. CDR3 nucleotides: TGTGCCAGCAGCTTAGAACAGGGTCCCTACAATGAGCAGTCCTTC. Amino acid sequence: CASSLEQGPYNEQSF.

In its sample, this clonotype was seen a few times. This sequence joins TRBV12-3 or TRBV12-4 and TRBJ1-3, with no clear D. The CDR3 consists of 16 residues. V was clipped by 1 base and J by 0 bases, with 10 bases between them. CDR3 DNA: TGTGCCAGCAGTTTAGTAGACCCGAGCTCTGGAAACACCATATATTTT. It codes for CASSLVDPSSGNTIYF.

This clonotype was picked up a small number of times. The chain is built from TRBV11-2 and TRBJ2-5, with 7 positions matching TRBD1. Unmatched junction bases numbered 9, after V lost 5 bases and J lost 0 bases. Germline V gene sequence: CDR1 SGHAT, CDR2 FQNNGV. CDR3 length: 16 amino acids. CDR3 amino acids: CASSPLDRPYQETQYF. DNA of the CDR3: TGTGCCAGCAGCCCGCTGGACAGGCCGTACCAAGAGACCCAGTACTTC.

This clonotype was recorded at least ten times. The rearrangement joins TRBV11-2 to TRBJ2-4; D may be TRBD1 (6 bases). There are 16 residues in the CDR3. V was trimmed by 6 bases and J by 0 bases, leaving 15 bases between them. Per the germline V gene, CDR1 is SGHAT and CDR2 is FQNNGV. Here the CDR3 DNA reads TGTGCCAGCAGTCCAGGGGCGATTTTAGCCAAAAACATTCAGTACTTC. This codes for CASSPGAILAKNIQYF. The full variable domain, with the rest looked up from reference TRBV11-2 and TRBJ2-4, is EAGVAQSPRYKIIEKRQSVAFWCNPISGHATLYWYQQILGQGPKLLIQFQNNGVVDDSQLPKDRFSAERLKGVDSTLKIQPAKLEDSAVYLCASSPGAILAKNIQYFGAGTRLSVL.

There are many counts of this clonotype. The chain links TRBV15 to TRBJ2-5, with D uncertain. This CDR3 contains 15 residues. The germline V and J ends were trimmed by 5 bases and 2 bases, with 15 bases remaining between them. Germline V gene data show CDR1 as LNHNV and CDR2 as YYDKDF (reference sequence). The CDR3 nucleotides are TGTGCCACCAGCGATGACGGGTCCGCTCAAGAGACCCAGTACTTC. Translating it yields CATSDDGSAQETQYF.

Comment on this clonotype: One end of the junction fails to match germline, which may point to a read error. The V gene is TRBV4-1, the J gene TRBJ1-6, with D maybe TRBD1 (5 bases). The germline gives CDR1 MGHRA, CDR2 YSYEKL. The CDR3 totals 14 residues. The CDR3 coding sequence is TGCGCCGGCAGCCCACGGAACTGGGACTCACCCCTCCACTTT. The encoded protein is CAGSPRNWDSPLHF.

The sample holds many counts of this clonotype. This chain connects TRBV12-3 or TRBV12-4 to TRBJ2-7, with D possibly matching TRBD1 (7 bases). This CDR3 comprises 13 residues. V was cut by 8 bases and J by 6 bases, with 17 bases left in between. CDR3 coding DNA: TGTGCCAGCGGGGGGACAGTTCAATCCGAGCAGTACTTC. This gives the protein CASGGTVQSEQYF.

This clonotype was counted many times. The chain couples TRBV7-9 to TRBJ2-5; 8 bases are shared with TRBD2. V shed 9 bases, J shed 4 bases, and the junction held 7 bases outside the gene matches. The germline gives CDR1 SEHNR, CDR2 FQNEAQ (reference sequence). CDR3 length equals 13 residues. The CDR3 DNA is TGTGCCAGTGTCGGGACTAGAGGAGAGACCCAGTACTTC. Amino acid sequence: CASVGTRGETQYF.

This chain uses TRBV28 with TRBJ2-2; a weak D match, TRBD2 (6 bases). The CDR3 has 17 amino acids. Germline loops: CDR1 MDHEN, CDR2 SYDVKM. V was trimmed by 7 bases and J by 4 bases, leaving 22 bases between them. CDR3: CASTPRDGRGPTGELFF. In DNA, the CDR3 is TGTGCCAGCACCCCACGGGACGGGAGAGGACCCACCGGGGAGCTGTTTTTT.